Following are 10 T cell receptor beta chains from one sample sequenced in a study of response to subunit inactivated influenza vaccine. MiXCR was run by TCRdb on the RT-PCR reads, yielding one entry per CDR3 protein. The sample lists about 480,000 distinct CDR3 sequences; 10% to 15% were seen once. Source: PBMCs from blood, taken around seven weeks after vaccination. The receptors derive from a man between 50 and 59 years old who received an inactivated influenza vaccine.

This chain joins TRBV7-3 and TRBJ2-1; the match to TRBD1 covers 9 bases. From germline, CDR1 is SGHTA and CDR2 FQGTGA. The CDR3 is 15 residues long. The junction had 9 bases not matched to a gene; V was cut back by 5 bases and J by 7 bases. The CDR3 coding sequence is TGTGCCAGCAGCCCGACCGGGACAGGGTCGAATGAGCAGTTCTTC. It translates to CASSPTGTGSNEQFF. Full variable domain (remainder filled in from reference TRBV7-3 and TRBJ2-1): GAGVSQTPSNKVTEKGKYVELRCDPISGHTALYWYRQSLGQGPEFLIYFQGTGAADDSGLPNDRFFAVRPEGSVSTLKIQRTERGDSAVYLCASSPTGTGSNEQFFGPGTRLTVL.

A single count supports this clonotype. One base away lies a much larger clone, so this may be a sequencing read error. The chain combines TRBV5-1 with TRBJ2-1; TRBD1 aligns across 8 bases. Germline V gives CDR1 SGHRS, CDR2 YFSETQ. The CDR3 loop spans 14 amino acids. The CDR3 sequence is CACRAGTGFYEQFF. The CDR3 DNA is TGCGCCTGCAGAGCCGGGACAGGTTTTTATGAGCAGTTCTTC.

Only a few counts were recorded for this clonotype. The chain joins TRBV4-2 to TRBJ2-1; D not certain. The CDR3 length is 13 residues. Germline V gene lookup returns CDR1 LGHNA and CDR2 YNFKEQ. Deletions cut 1 base from V and 7 bases from J, with 8 bases between. CDR3 nucleotide sequence: TGTGCCAGCAGCCAAGTAGAATGGAATGAGCAGTTCTTC. Translation: CASSQVEWNEQFF.

In this sample, this clonotype turned up a few times. This chain joins TRBV29-1 and TRBJ2-1; D may be TRBD2 (5 bases). The CDR3 spans 14 residues. CDR1 is SQVTM, CDR2 ANQGSEA, per germline. The V end lost 4 bases, the J end lost 3 bases, and 13 bases lay between the germline ends. In nucleotides, the CDR3 is TGCAGCGTTGTCGGCCTAGCCCTCTACAATGAGCAGTTCTTC. Translation gives CSVVGLALYNEQFF.

Within the sample, this clonotype is medium-sized. The J gene is TRBJ1-2, the V gene TRBV20-1; D gene unclear. V dropped 3 bases and J dropped 2 bases, with 7 bases sitting between them. The CDR3 length is 12 residues. The germline CDR1 and CDR2 sequences are DFQATT and SNEGSKA (reference sequence). The CDR3 coding sequence is TGCAGTGCTAGTCGTGGGAACTATGGCTACACCTTC. It yields the protein CSASRGNYGYTF.

The chain joins TRBV12-3 or TRBV12-4 to TRBJ1-5; maybe TRBD1 (6 bases). V lost 6 bases and J 6 bases, leaving 18 bases between the germline ends. The CDR3 length is 15 residues. This CDR3 reads CASSPQGEVGQPQHF. The CDR3 DNA is TGTGCCAGCAGCCCACAGGGAGAGGTCGGTCAGCCCCAGCATTTT.

The CDR3 nucleotides are TGTGCCAGCAGCTTAGTGGTCGGATCTGGCTACGAGCAGTACTTC. Translated, it gives CASSLVVGSGYEQYF. The J gene is TRBJ2-7, the V gene TRBV11-2; D unresolved. Germline-derived CDR1 and CDR2 are SGHAT and FQNNGV. V was trimmed by 1 base and J by 3 bases, leaving 13 bases between them. This CDR3 has 15 amino acids.

This clonotype was seen a few times. This chain links TRBV7-4 with TRBJ1-5, with D possibly matching TRBD1 (6 bases). CDR1 is SGHVT, CDR2 SQSDAQ, per germline. There are 14 residues in the CDR3. The V gene lost 4 bases and the J gene lost 7 bases, with 14 bases spanning the gap. The CDR3 nucleotides are TGTGCCAGCAGCTGTTTGGGGGCTGAACAGCCCCAGCATTTT. Residues: CASSCLGAEQPQHF.

On this clonotype itself: This may arise from a read error, as a much more abundant clone is one base away. The rearrangement joins TRBV12-3 or TRBV12-4 to TRBJ2-1, with 12 bases fitting TRBD2. CDR3 length: 16 residues. The CDR3 protein is CASSLGLAGARDEHFF. CDR3 in DNA: TGTGCCAGCAGTTTAGGACTAGCGGGAGCCCGCGATGAGCACTTCTTC.

This clonotype has more than one count but fewer than ten. V usage is TRBV28 and J usage is TRBJ2-1; 13 bases align to TRBD2. The CDR3 runs 18 residues. The junction had 16 bases not matched to a gene; V was cut back by 6 bases and J by 8 bases. From germline, CDR1 is MDHEN and CDR2 SYDVKM. The CDR3 loop is CASSQGTSGRGGTYEQFF. CDR3 coding DNA: TGTGCCAGCAGCCAAGGCACTAGCGGGAGGGGGGGTACGTATGAGCAGTTCTTC.